This T cell receptor beta chain was sequenced in a study of regulatory T cells in long-lasting Graves disease. This clonotype appeared many times. The trim removed 3 bases at V and 5 bases at J, leaving 5 bases unmatched. Germline CDR1 is DFQATT and CDR2 is SNEGSKA (reference sequence). The CDR3 is made up of 13 amino acids. Time point described: persistent/refractory GD, antithyroid drugs over 5 years with positive TRAb. Extracted PBMC RNA gave rise to the TCR library. Building the TCR beta libraries relied on iRepertoire HTBI primers, and CDR3 regions underwent Arm-PCR. TCRdb reprocessed the multiplex PCR reads via MiXCR and lists one record per CDR3 protein. This sample has around 450,000 distinct CDR3 sequences; 20% to 25% occur once, and the top ten carry roughly 7.1%.

The specimen comprised peripheral blood mononuclear cells (PBMCs), sampled when the disease was refractory, from a patient treated with antithyroid drugs. This TCR came from a female donor with Graves disease. The genes are TRBV20-1 and TRBJ2-5; 8 bases are a match to TRBD2. The DNA of the CDR3 is TGCAGTGCTAGCCAAACTAGCGGTGAGACCCAGTACTTC. As protein: CSASQTSGETQYF.